This T cell receptor (beta chain) was sequenced for a study of T-cell reconstitution after alpha-beta-depleted transplantation in children. The study's findings and limits: The study reportedly traced alpha-beta T cells about two months after transplant to several hundred expanded graft clones. One year after transplant, T-cell counts and diversity came mostly from newly produced T cells.

Germline V gene data show CDR1 as SGDLS and CDR2 as YYNGEE. The germline V and J ends were trimmed by 3 bases and 3 bases, with 18 bases remaining between them. CDR3 size: 16 residues. Construction of the TCRbeta library involved unique molecular identifiers. In TCRdb, the PCR reads were re-called with MiXCR into one record per CDR3 protein. This table holds around 490,000 distinct CDR3 sequences, about an eighth found once. A note on this clonotype: What it binds is unknown.

The receptor comes from a female patient between 2 and 15 years old who had a stem cell transplant for aplastic anemia, so the T cells may come from the graft donor. This chain joins TRBV9 and TRBJ2-5; no clear D gene. Sequenced here: PBMCs, mostly from graft donor cells, sampled 180 days after TCRalphabeta/CD19-depleted stem cell transplant. Here the CDR3 reads CASSAPNLGSEETQYF. DNA of the CDR3: TGTGCCAGCAGCGCTCCGAACCTCGGGTCAGAAGAGACCCAGTACTTC.